The T cell receptor beta chain under discussion was sequenced for a study of somatic mutations in cytotoxic T cells in rheumatoid arthritis. As for the study in general: Some V beta antibody-stained T-cell populations were flow-sorted at nearly 100% purity, including V beta1+ cells sequenced for TCRB. Study-wide findings and caveats: Rheumatoid arthritis patients and age-matched healthy controls showed no significant difference in CD8+ T-cell clonality.

Positively selected by magnetic beads, CD4+ and CD8+ cells were purity-checked by flow cytometry. Germline CDR1 SGHTA, CDR2 FQGNSA. V was pared by 4 bases and J by 5 bases, with 11 bases between. The CDR3 runs 13 residues. In the original workflow: There were rare matches between patient CD8+ clones larger than 1% and published virus-specific TCRB sequences. Data came from immunoSEQ multiplex PCR; TCRdb stores just in-frame clones and leaves some out. V, J and clone size are those of that table, while D and trimming were read from the DNA. The sample has 21,000 or so clones; roughly 80% are singletons. A remark on this clone: Its antigen is not identified.

The receptor was isolated from an adult with rheumatoid arthritis. The chain has TRBV7-2 and TRBJ2-5; D is unresolved. The sequencing input was CD8+ T cells sorted from blood. The CDR3 coding sequence is TGTGCCAGCAGCTCTGGATTGGGGGAGACCCAGTACTTC. Translating gives CASSSGLGETQYF.